This T cell receptor (beta chain) was recovered during a study of CD8 T cells in Susac syndrome. Random hexamers served to reverse transcribe about 0.5 to 1 ug RNA. The immunoSEQ assay covered 54 Vbeta and 13 Jbeta segments for CDR3. TCRdb re-called the immunoSEQ multiplex PCR reads with MiXCR, one entry per CDR3 protein. This table has some 120,000 distinct CDR3 sequences, roughly 94% appearing once. Broader study findings: The study's TCR sequencing and HLA analysis drew on a certain number of individuals. That number was acknowledged as relatively small.

As to this clonotype: The antigen is unknown.

The sequenced target, TCR beta, came from blood CD8+ and CD4+ T cells. Control patients had untreated stable or active relapsing-remitting multiple sclerosis by revised McDonald criteria. The CDR3 loop spans 14 amino acids. Losses at the gene ends were 4 bases for V and 5 bases for J; bases not matched to a gene: 7. This clonotype was sampled from a human donor with multiple sclerosis. The genes are TRBV12-3 or TRBV12-4 and TRBJ2-7, with 8 bases identical to TRBD1. What was sequenced was CD4+ T cells from PBMCs. The CDR3 DNA follows: TGTGCCAGCAGTTACCATGACAGGGGCCACGAGCAGTACTTC. It is translated as CASSYHDRGHEQYF.